This TCR beta chain was sequenced in a study of T cells after posttransplantation cyclophosphamide. V was pared by 4 bases and J by 6 bases, with 8 bases of the junction left unmatched. Germline lookup yields CDR1 LNHDA and CDR2 SQIVND (reference sequence). The CDR3 has 15 amino acids. Ten or more counts support this clone. What it binds is not known. On the day of bone marrow donation, the related graft donor provided peripheral blood. Study observations and caveats: Later blood repertoires were often dominated by clones from the donor CD8+ memory compartment. Blood and skin or GI T cell repertoires showed limited TRB overlap.

Only in-frame clones appear in the TCRdb table, and some are missing; sequencing was by immunoSEQ multiplex PCR. The sample is made up of approximately 27,000 clones, none counted only once. The chain uses TRBV19 and TRBJ2-1; 8 positions agree with TRBD2. The sample taken for sequencing was PBMCs. This sequence was found in a man aged 50 or older in good health, CMV-negative, and a related stem cell transplant donor. Here the CDR3 DNA reads TGTGCCAGTAGTAGCGGGACTAGACGAATCAATGAGCAGTTCTTC. Amino acids: CASSSGTRRINEQFF.